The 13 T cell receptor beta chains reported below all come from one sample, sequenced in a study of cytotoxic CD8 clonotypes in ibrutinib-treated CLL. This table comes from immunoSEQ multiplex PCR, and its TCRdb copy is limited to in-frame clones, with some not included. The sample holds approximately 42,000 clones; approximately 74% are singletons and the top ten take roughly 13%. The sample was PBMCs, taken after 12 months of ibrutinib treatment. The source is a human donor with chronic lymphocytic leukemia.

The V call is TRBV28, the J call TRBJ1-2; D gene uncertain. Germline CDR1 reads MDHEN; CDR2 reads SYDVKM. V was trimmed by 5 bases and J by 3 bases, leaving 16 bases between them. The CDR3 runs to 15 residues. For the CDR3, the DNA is TGTGCCAGCAGTCCCGGTGGGGTGAAAGACTATGGCTACACCTTC. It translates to CASSPGGVKDYGYTF.

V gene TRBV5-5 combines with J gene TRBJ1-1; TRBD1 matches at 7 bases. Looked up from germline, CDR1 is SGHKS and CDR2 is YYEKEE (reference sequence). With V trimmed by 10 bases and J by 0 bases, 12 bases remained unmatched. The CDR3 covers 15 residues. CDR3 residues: CAGQDTGTVNTEAFF. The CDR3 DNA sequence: TGTGCCGGGCAAGACACCGGGACAGTGAACACTGAAGCTTTCTTT.

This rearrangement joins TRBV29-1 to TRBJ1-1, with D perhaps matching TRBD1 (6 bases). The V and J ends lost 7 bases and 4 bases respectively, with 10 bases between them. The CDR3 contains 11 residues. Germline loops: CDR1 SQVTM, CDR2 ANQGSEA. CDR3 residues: CSGQGSTEAFF. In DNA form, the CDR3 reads TGCAGCGGTCAGGGGTCCACTGAAGCTTTCTTT.

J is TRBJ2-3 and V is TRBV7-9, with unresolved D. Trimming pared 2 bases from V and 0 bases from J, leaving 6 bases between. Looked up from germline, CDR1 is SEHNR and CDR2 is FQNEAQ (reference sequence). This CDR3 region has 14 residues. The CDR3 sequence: CASSLLQSTDTQYF. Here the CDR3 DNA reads TGTGCCAGCAGCTTATTACAAAGCACAGATACGCAGTATTTT.

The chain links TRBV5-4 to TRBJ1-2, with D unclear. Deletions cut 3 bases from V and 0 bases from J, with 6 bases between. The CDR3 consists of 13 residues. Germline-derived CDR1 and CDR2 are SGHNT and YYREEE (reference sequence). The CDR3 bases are TGTGCCAGCAGCTCGAAAGCTAACTATGGCTACACCTTC. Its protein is CASSSKANYGYTF.

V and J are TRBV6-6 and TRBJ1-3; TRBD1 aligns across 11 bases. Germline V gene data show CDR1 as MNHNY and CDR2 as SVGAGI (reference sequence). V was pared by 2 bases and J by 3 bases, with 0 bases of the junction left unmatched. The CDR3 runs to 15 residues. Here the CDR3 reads CASSYGTGGGNTIYF. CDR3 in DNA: TGTGCCAGCAGTTACGGGACAGGGGGTGGAAACACCATATATTTT.

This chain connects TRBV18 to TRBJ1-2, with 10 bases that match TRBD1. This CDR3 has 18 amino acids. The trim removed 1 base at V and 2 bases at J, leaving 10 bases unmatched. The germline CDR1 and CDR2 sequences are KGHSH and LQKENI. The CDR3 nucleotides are TGTGCCAGCTCACCACAATCCCCGGGACAGGGGATAAACTATGGCTACACCTTC. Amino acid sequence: CASSPQSPGQGINYGYTF.

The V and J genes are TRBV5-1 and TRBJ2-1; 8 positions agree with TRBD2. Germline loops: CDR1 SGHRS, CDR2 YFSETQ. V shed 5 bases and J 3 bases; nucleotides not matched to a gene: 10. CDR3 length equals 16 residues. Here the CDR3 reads CASSGGSGEGYNEQFF. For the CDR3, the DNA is TGCGCCAGCAGTGGGGGTAGCGGGGAGGGCTACAATGAGCAGTTCTTC.

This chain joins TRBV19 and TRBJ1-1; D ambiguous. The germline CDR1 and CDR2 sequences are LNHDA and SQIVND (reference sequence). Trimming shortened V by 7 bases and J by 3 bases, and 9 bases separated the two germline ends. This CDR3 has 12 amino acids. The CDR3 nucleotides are TGTGCCAGTAACGAATCGGACACTGAAGCTTTCTTT. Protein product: CASNESDTEAFF.

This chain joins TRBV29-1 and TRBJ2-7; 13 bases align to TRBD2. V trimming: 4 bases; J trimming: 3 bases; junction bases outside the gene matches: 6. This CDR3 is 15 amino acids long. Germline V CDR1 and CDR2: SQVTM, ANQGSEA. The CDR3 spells CSVGPGTSGNYEQYF. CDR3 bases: TGCAGCGTTGGCCCCGGGACTAGCGGGAACTACGAGCAGTACTTC.

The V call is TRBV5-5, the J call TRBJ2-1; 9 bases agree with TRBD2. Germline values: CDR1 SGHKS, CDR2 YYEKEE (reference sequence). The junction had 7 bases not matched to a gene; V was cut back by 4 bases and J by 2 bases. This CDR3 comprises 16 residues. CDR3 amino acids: CASSPFGTSPYNEQFF. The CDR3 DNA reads TGTGCCAGCAGCCCATTCGGGACTAGCCCCTACAATGAGCAGTTCTTC.

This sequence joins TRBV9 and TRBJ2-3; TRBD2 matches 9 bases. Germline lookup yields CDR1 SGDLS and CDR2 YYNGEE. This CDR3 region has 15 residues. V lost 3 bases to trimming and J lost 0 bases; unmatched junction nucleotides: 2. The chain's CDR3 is CASSASGTSTDTQYF. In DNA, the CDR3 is TGTGCCAGCAGCGCTAGCGGGACTAGCACAGATACGCAGTATTTT. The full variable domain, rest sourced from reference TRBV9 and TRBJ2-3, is DSGVTQTPKHLITATGQRVTLRCSPRSGDLSVYWYQQSLDQGLQFLIQYYNGEERAKGNILERFSAQQFPDLHSELNLSSLELGDSALYFCASSASGTSTDTQYFGPGTRLTVL.

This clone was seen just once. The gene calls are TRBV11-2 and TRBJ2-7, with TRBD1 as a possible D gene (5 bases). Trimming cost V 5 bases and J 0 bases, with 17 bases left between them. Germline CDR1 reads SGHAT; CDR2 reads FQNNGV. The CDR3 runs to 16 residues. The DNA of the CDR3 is TGTGCCAGCAGCCCCGTTAGCCGGACAACCTCCTACGAGCAGTACTTC. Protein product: CASSPVSRTTSYEQYF.